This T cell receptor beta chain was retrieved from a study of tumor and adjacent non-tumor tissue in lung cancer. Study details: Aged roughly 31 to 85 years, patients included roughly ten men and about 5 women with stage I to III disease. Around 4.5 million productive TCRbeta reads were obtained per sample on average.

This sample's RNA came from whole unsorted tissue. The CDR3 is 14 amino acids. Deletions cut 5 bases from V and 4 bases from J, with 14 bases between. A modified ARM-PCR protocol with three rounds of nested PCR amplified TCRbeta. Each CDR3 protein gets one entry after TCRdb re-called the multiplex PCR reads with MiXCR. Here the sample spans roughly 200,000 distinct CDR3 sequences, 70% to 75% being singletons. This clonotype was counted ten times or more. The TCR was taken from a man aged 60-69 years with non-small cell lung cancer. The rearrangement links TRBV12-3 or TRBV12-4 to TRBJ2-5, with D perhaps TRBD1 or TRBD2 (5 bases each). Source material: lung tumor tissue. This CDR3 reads CASSNQGRGETQYF. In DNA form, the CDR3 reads TGTGCCAGCAGTAACCAGGGACGGGGAGAGACCCAGTACTTC.